A single sample is the source of the 22 T cell receptor beta chains below, sequenced in a study of T cells after posttransplantation cyclophosphamide. TCRdb's table, derived via immunoSEQ multiplex PCR, lists solely in-frame clones and lacks some. The sample has some 9,000 clones, approximately 98% seen once. Sample: naive CD8+ T cells sorted from PBMCs. The receptor source for this set is a man over 45 in good health, CMV-negative, and a related stem cell transplant donor.

The V and J genes are TRBV19 and TRBJ2-1; TRBD2 aligns across 13 bases. Trimming removed 3 bases from V and 3 bases from J; junction bases left unmatched: 11. Germline loops: CDR1 LNHDA, CDR2 SQIVND (reference sequence). This CDR3 is built from 19 residues. CDR3 coding DNA: TGTGCCAGTAGTATCGCCTCCGGGACTAGCGGGGCCGTCTACAATGAGCAGTTCTTC. This translates into CASSIASGTSGAVYNEQFF.

The chain recombines TRBV5-5 with TRBJ2-1; tentatively, D is TRBD2 (6 bases). CDR3 size: 15 residues. CDR1 is SGHKS, CDR2 YYEKEE, per germline (reference sequence). V gave up 0 bases and J gave up 4 bases, with 11 bases separating them. DNA of the CDR3: TGTGCCAGCAGCTTGGGGTCAGGGAGGTACAATGAGCAGTTCTTC. Amino acids: CASSLGSGRYNEQFF.

V usage is TRBV6-5 and J usage is TRBJ1-2; tentatively, D is TRBD1 (6 bases). Deletions cut 2 bases from V and 8 bases from J, with 9 bases between. CDR1 is MNHEY, CDR2 SVGAGI, per germline. CDR3 length equals 12 residues. The CDR3 loop reads CASSYTGNGYTF. CDR3 nucleotides: TGTGCCAGCAGTTACACAGGGAACGGCTACACCTTC.

This clone was observed a few times. The CDR3 nucleotides are TGTGCCAGCAGCCCGGCTGGACAGTCCGCTTATGGCTACACCTTC. Translating it yields CASSPAGQSAYGYTF. The chain joins TRBV9 to TRBJ1-2, with D possibly matching TRBD1 (6 bases). The CDR3 loop spans 15 amino acids. Trimming took 4 bases from V and 5 from J, leaving 18 bases between them. Germline V gene lookup returns CDR1 SGDLS and CDR2 YYNGEE.

The chain carries TRBV21-1 and TRBJ1-5. TRBV21-1 is marked as a pseudogene. This CDR3 is built from 18 residues. The CDR3 here is CASSKGFCGVVPNQPQHF. In nucleotides, the CDR3 is TGTGCCAGCAGCAAAGGATTCTGTGGAGTGGTACCCAATCAGCCCCAGCATTTT.

This clone was detected only once. This chain joins TRBV7-9 and TRBJ2-7; D may be TRBD2 (7 bases). The V gene's germline CDR1 is SEHNR and CDR2 FQNEAQ (reference sequence). V dropped 8 bases and J dropped 3 bases, with 17 bases sitting between them. CDR3 length: 14 residues. The CDR3 spells CASGSKGGGYEQYF. Here the CDR3 DNA reads TGTGCCAGCGGCTCCAAGGGGGGGGGCTACGAGCAGTACTTC.

V gene TRBV4-3 combines with J gene TRBJ1-5; the D is unclear. Trimming removed 0 bases from V and 7 bases from J, with 7 bases in between. Germline loops: CDR1 LGHNA, CDR2 YSLEER. The CDR3 is 13 amino acids. The CDR3 nucleotides are TGCGCCAGCAGCCAAGATAGGAGGCAGCCCCAGCATTTT. Its protein is CASSQDRRQPQHF.

The chain links TRBV9 to TRBJ1-4, with D maybe TRBD1 (5 bases). From germline, CDR1 is SGDLS and CDR2 YYNGEE. V was shortened by 3 bases and J by 3 bases, with 9 bases between the two germline ends. This CDR3 region has 14 residues. In nucleotides, the CDR3 is TGTGCCAGCAGCGGCCGGGGGGCTAATGAAAAACTGTTTTTT. Residues: CASSGRGANEKLFF.

The rearrangement links TRBV4-3 to TRBJ2-4; no definite D call. V was pared by 0 bases and J by 6 bases, with 12 bases between. Germline V gives CDR1 LGHNA, CDR2 YSLEER. CDR3 length equals 15 residues. CDR3 sequence: CASSQDSPVLNIQYF. The DNA for the CDR3 is TGCGCCAGCAGCCAAGATAGCCCCGTTTTAAACATTCAGTACTTC.

The chain is built from TRBV7-3 and TRBJ2-3; D unresolved. CDR3 size: 13 residues. The V end was cut by 6 bases, the J end by 3 bases, with 10 bases between. Germline loops: CDR1 SGHTA, CDR2 FQGTGA. CDR3 sequence reads: CASSYGLTDTQYF. In DNA, the CDR3 is TGTGCCAGCAGTTACGGGTTAACAGATACGCAGTATTTT.

The rearrangement links TRBV5-5 to TRBJ2-7; possibly TRBD2 for D (5 bases). V was pared by 2 bases and J by 0 bases, with 12 bases between. Germline-derived CDR1 and CDR2 are SGHKS and YYEKEE (reference sequence). The CDR3 is made up of 15 amino acids. As DNA, the CDR3 is TGTGCCAGCAGCTTCATCGGGGAACTCTCCTACGAGCAGTACTTC. It translates to CASSFIGELSYEQYF.

The chain carries TRBV19 and TRBJ2-7, with D possibly matching TRBD1 (5 bases). CDR1 LNHDA and CDR2 SQIVND come from the germline V gene (reference sequence). The CDR3 length is 12 residues. Trimming took 10 bases from V and 3 from J, leaving 13 bases between them. CDR3 loop: CATSDGHYEQYF. Here the CDR3 DNA reads TGTGCCACCTCGGACGGACACTACGAGCAGTACTTC.

The chain uses TRBV15 and TRBJ2-7; D not resolved. This CDR3 comprises 12 residues. The germline CDR1 and CDR2 sequences are LNHNV and YYDKDF (reference sequence). V was pared by 2 bases and J by 7 bases, with 9 bases between. The CDR3 nucleotides are TGTGCCACCAGCAGACTCCTCGGGGAGCAGTACTTC. Translated, it gives CATSRLLGEQYF. Full variable domain (rest looked up from reference TRBV15 and TRBJ2-7): DAMVIQNPRYQVTQFGKPVTLSCSQTLNHNVMYWYQQKSSQAPKLLFHYYDKDFNNEADTPDNFQSRRPNTSFCFLDIRSPGLGDTAMYLCATSRLLGEQYFGPGTRLTVT.

V is TRBV7-8 and J is TRBJ1-1, with 10 bases aligning to TRBD1. This CDR3 has 14 residues. With V trimmed by 4 bases and J by 4 bases, 3 bases remained unmatched. Per germline, CDR1 SGHVS and CDR2 FQNEAQ. In DNA, the CDR3 is TGTGCCAGCAGCTCTAGGACAGGGGGCACTGAAGCTTTCTTT. It yields the protein CASSSRTGGTEAFF.

This chain uses TRBV11-2 with TRBJ2-1; tentatively, D is TRBD2 (6 bases). Germline CDR1 and CDR2: SGHAT and FQNNGV. Trimming took 1 base from V and 4 from J, leaving 11 bases between them. The CDR3 spans 15 residues. CDR3 amino acids: CASSLAASEYNEQFF. The CDR3 DNA reads as TGTGCCAGCAGCTTAGCGGCTAGCGAGTACAATGAGCAGTTCTTC. The full variable domain, completed using reference TRBV11-2 and TRBJ2-1, is EAGVAQSPRYKIIEKRQSVAFWCNPISGHATLYWYQQILGQGPKLLIQFQNNGVVDDSQLPKDRFSAERLKGVDSTLKIQPAKLEDSAVYLCASSLAASEYNEQFFGPGTRLTVL.

The chain combines TRBV7-9 with TRBJ2-7, with 9 nucleotides matching TRBD1. The CDR3 is 14 amino acids. Trimming at V came to 7 bases and at J to 4 bases, leaving 8 bases not matched to a gene. The germline V gene encodes CDR1 SEHNR and CDR2 FQNEAQ (reference sequence). The CDR3 DNA sequence: TGTGCCAGCATGGGACACGGGACAGGGTACGAGCAGTACTTC. Its translation: CASMGHGTGYEQYF.

The gene calls are TRBV12-5 and TRBJ2-2; D ambiguous. V was clipped by 3 bases and J by 6 bases, with 5 bases between them. The CDR3 is made up of 12 amino acids. Germline V gene sequence: CDR1 LGHNT, CDR2 FRNRAP. The CDR3 DNA sequence: TGTGCTAGTGGTTTCTATCCCGGGGAGCTGTTTTTT. It yields the protein CASGFYPGELFF.

In its sample, this clone was seen once. This chain links TRBV6-1 with TRBJ1-5, with 7 positions matching TRBD1. Germline-derived CDR1 and CDR2 are MNHNS and SASEGT. Trimming removed 6 bases from V and 0 bases from J; junction bases left unmatched: 5. The CDR3 consists of 15 residues. In DNA form, the CDR3 reads TGTGCCAGCAGACCGACAGGGATTAGCAATCAGCCCCAGCATTTT. Its protein product is CASRPTGISNQPQHF.

This clone was recorded only once. The chain couples TRBV2 to TRBJ2-7; TRBD1 aligns across 8 bases. V dropped 7 bases and J dropped 3; count of bases not matched to a gene: 8. CDR1 is SNHLY and CDR2 is FYNNEI in the germline V gene. The CDR3 sequence is 14 residues long. Here the CDR3 DNA reads TGTGCCAGCAAAGACAGGGGATCGGACTACGAGCAGTACTTC. This codes for CASKDRGSDYEQYF.

The gene calls are TRBV29-1 and TRBJ2-2; TRBD1 aligns across 9 bases. Germline assignment: CDR1 SQVTM and CDR2 ANQGSEA. The CDR3 totals 14 residues. J lost 3 bases, V lost 7 bases, and 6 bases had no gene match. The CDR3 sequence is CSAGTGRDTGELFF. CDR3 nucleotides: TGCAGCGCTGGGACAGGGAGAGACACCGGGGAGCTGTTTTTT.

The V and J genes are TRBV5-6 and TRBJ2-1; TRBD2 aligns across 7 bases. With V trimmed by 3 bases and J by 9 bases, 3 bases remained unmatched. Germline V lookup: CDR1 SGHDT, CDR2 YYEEEE. CDR3 length: 12 residues. In DNA, the CDR3 is TGTGCCAGCAGCTGGGGGGAGGGTGAGCAGTTCTTC. Protein: CASSWGEGEQFF.

The genes are TRBV7-9 and TRBJ2-1; 7 nucleotides line up with TRBD2. The CDR3 consists of 14 residues. Looked up from germline, CDR1 is SEHNR and CDR2 is FQNEAQ (reference sequence). The V and J ends lost 4 bases and 6 bases, in that order; junction bases with no gene match: 6. The chain's CDR3 is CASSYGGRGNEQFF. CDR3 nucleotides: TGTGCCAGCAGCTACGGGGGGAGGGGCAATGAGCAGTTCTTC.